One sample yielded the 15 T cell receptor beta chains listed below, sequenced in a study of CD8+CD57+ T cells in acquired aplastic anemia. Profiling that covered TCR beta VDJ and CDR3 relied on genomic DNA as its template. TCRdb redid the calling of the reads with MiXCR, one entry per CDR3 protein. The sample includes more than 150,000 distinct CDR3 sequences, around half seen only once; the top ten take about 1.7%. Patients who underwent sequencing had shown CD8+CD57+ cell expansion by flow cytometry. Source material: sorted CD4+, CD8+, or CD8+CD57+ T cells (not recorded which) from PBMCs. These receptors were obtained from a human donor with aplastic anemia.

This clonotype was picked up many times. The chain carries TRBV5-4 and TRBJ2-7, with D possibly TRBD2 on 6 matching bases. This CDR3 is 18 amino acids long. Deletions cut 1 base from V and 0 bases from J, with 20 bases between. Germline V gene data show CDR1 as SGHNT and CDR2 as YYREEE (reference sequence). The CDR3 protein is CASSLILVGGSGSYEQYF. CDR3 DNA sequence: TGTGCCAGCAGCTTGATACTTGTGGGGGGTAGCGGCTCCTACGAGCAGTACTTC.

The genes are TRBV29-1 and TRBJ2-1; the D gene is possibly TRBD1 (5 bases). The CDR3 has 14 residues. From germline, CDR1 is SQVTM and CDR2 ANQGSEA. Trimming left V 4 bases short and J 0 bases short, with 10 bases between. The CDR3 coding sequence is TGCAGCGTTGCTGGGGCTAGCTCCTACAATGAGCAGTTCTTC. The encoded protein is CSVAGASSYNEQFF.

V gene TRBV5-1 combines with J gene TRBJ1-1, with no clear D. V was clipped by 5 bases and J by 4 bases, with 9 bases between them. This CDR3 region has 12 residues. Germline values: CDR1 SGHRS, CDR2 YFSETQ. CDR3: CASRGPATEAFF. The CDR3 region has the DNA TGCGCCAGCAGGGGCCCGGCCACTGAAGCTTTCTTT.

The J gene is TRBJ1-1, the V gene TRBV10-3; no definite D call. CDR1 is ENHRY, CDR2 SYGVKD, per germline. This CDR3 is built from 14 residues. V was pared by 7 bases and J by 0 bases, with 12 bases between. CDR3 in amino acids: CAITSPAMNTEAFF. CDR3 DNA: TGTGCCATCACCAGCCCGGCCATGAACACTGAAGCTTTCTTT.

This clonotype was counted at least ten times. The chain recombines TRBV9 with TRBJ1-1, with D perhaps TRBD1 (6 bases). Germline CDR1 SGDLS, CDR2 YYNGEE. The CDR3 is 14 amino acids. V was trimmed by 0 bases and J by 4 bases, leaving 10 bases between them. For the CDR3, the DNA is TGTGCCAGCAGCGTAGCGGGGACAAGCACTGAAGCTTTCTTT. Translated, it gives CASSVAGTSTEAFF.

The chain couples TRBV2 to TRBJ1-2, with a weak D call TRBD1 (6 bases). The CDR3 extends over 13 amino acids. The germline V and J ends were trimmed by 4 bases and 4 bases, with 10 bases remaining between them. Germline V gives CDR1 SNHLY, CDR2 FYNNEI. CDR3 in DNA: TGTGCCAGCAGTGGAGGGGGGCTCTATGGCTACACCTTC. Its translation is CASSGGGLYGYTF.

Remarks on this clonotype: A much larger clone lies a single base off, so this may be a read error. CDR3 residues: CASSQGQGREVYCYTF. In DNA form, the CDR3 reads TGTGCCAGCAGCCAAGGGCAAGGCAGGGAGGTCTATTGCTACACCTTC. V gene TRBV4-2 combines with J gene TRBJ1-2, with D possibly matching TRBD1 (5 bases). The CDR3 is 16 amino acids. Per the germline V gene, CDR1 is LGHNA and CDR2 is YNFKEQ.

The table lists this clonotype with many counts. This chain links TRBV19 with TRBJ1-1; the D gene is possibly TRBD1 (5 bases). This CDR3 region has 13 residues. CDR1 and CDR2 from the germline V gene are LNHDA and SQIVND (reference sequence). Deletions cut 6 bases from V and 1 base from J, with 9 bases between. For the CDR3, the DNA is TGTGCCAGTAGCCCCGGGGGGAACACTGAAGCTTTCTTT. This encodes CASSPGGNTEAFF. The whole variable domain, remainder taken from reference TRBV19 and TRBJ1-1, is DGGITQSPKYLFRKEGQNVTLSCEQNLNHDAMYWYRQDPGQGLRLIYYSQIVNDFQKGDIAEGYSVSREKKESFPLTVTSAQKNPTAFYLCASSPGGNTEAFFGQGTRLTVV.

This clonotype appeared many times. The CDR3, as DNA: TGTGCCAGCAGCCCCCAGACCACAGATACGCAGTATTTT. Amino acids: CASSPQTTDTQYF. The chain carries TRBV9 and TRBJ2-3; D not resolved. Germline V gene sequence: CDR1 SGDLS, CDR2 YYNGEE. The CDR3 is 13 amino acids. V was pared by 4 bases and J by 2 bases, with 8 bases between.

The V gene is TRBV10-3, the J gene TRBJ2-1; D possibly corresponds to TRBD1 (6 bases). Germline V gene lookup returns CDR1 ENHRY and CDR2 SYGVKD. The germline V and J ends were trimmed by 4 bases and 0 bases, with 10 bases remaining between them. The CDR3 is 15 amino acids. CDR3 amino acids: CAISGTASSYNEQFF. The CDR3 DNA reads as TGTGCCATCAGTGGGACAGCTAGCTCCTACAATGAGCAGTTCTTC.

V gene TRBV11-2 combines with J gene TRBJ1-2; D may be TRBD1 (6 bases). Germline V gives CDR1 SGHAT, CDR2 FQNNGV. V was clipped by 5 bases and J by 7 bases, with 23 bases between them. The CDR3 is made up of 16 amino acids. The CDR3 nucleotides are TGTGCCAGCAGCGCTAGCATCGGGGCAGGGACAAGTGGCTACACCTTC. Protein product: CASSASIGAGTSGYTF.

This clonotype showed up just once. The chain carries TRBV7-3 and TRBJ2-5; D remains ambiguous. CDR1 is SGHTA and CDR2 is FQGTGA in the germline V gene. This CDR3 has 14 residues. V dropped 2 bases and J dropped 4 bases, with 11 bases sitting between them. The CDR3 protein is CASSLSRLGETQYF. DNA for the CDR3: TGTGCCAGCAGCTTATCTCGGTTGGGAGAGACCCAGTACTTC.

V is TRBV14 and J is TRBJ1-6, with D possibly being TRBD1 (5 bases). This CDR3 contains 14 residues. The V gene's germline CDR1 is SGHDN and CDR2 FVKESK. Trimming left V 4 bases short and J 10 bases short, with 14 bases between. The CDR3, as DNA: TGTGCCAGCAGCCTCGAGGGGAGACGATCACCCCTCCACTTT. Protein sequence: CASSLEGRRSPLHF.

This clonotype was detected ten times or more. The rearrangement joins TRBV5-1 to TRBJ2-7; tentatively, D is TRBD1 or TRBD2 (5 bases each). CDR1 and CDR2 from the germline V gene are SGHRS and YFSETQ. The CDR3 has 15 amino acids. Deletions cut 4 bases from V and 3 bases from J, with 17 bases between. CDR3 in DNA: TGCGCCAGCAGCCCCGACGGGACGGCTCTCTACGAGCAGTACTTC. Its translation is CASSPDGTALYEQYF.

The chain recombines TRBV24-1 with TRBJ1-2; D ambiguous. The CDR3 loop spans 12 amino acids. CDR1 is KGHDR and CDR2 is SFDVKD in the germline V gene. Trimming pared 6 bases from V and 4 bases from J, leaving 8 bases between. The CDR3 sequence is CATSPEGYGYTF. CDR3 coding DNA: TGTGCCACCAGTCCGGAGGGCTATGGCTACACCTTC.